This TCR beta chain was found in a study of blood T cell repertoires in COVID-19. Study context: PBMCs, B-cell-depleted T cells, or T cells provided the cDNA or gDNA that made up the material.

CDR3 length: 18 residues. The germline V gene has CDR1 SEHNR and CDR2 FQNEAQ (reference sequence). V lost 1 base and J 8 bases, leaving 23 bases between the germline ends. Participants came from about 24 US areas, aged about 18 to 100 years. Cohort allocation depended upon clinical history that participants reported. Cohort 3 recovery required two negative PCRs, clearance, or symptom resolution. Profiling relied on immunoSEQ multiplex PCR, and the TCRdb table lists in-frame clones only, not all of them. This sample carries approximately 300,000 clones, roughly 88% of them seen once, and the ten largest clones take around 4.5%.

J is TRBJ2-2 and V is TRBV7-9; tentatively, D is TRBD2 (5 bases). This clonotype was sampled from a woman aged 25 to 39 who had recovered from COVID-19. Sequenced material: PBMCs or T cells enriched from blood (not recorded which). Here the CDR3 DNA reads TGTGCCAGCAGCTTAGAGGTTGCGCGGCGGCTAGCTGGAGGGGAGCTGTTTTTT. Amino acids: CASSLEVARRLAGGELFF. Variable domain in full (rest from reference TRBV7-9 and TRBJ2-2): DTGVSQNPRHKITKRGQNVTFRCDPISEHNRLYWYRQTLGQGPEFLTYFQNEAQLEKSRLLSDRFSAERPKGSFSTLEIQRTEQGDSAMYLCASSLEVARRLAGGELFFGEGSRLTVL.